One sample yielded the 23 T cell receptor beta chains listed below, sequenced in a study of cytomegalovirus exposure and HLA in healthy donors. The PCR contained 60 Vbeta and 13 Jbeta primers. The table came from immunoSEQ multiplex PCR; TCRdb's copy has only in-frame clones and leaves some out. Its table lists more than 40,000 clones. Material: PBMCs. These receptors were collected from a male donor in good health and CMV-seronegative.

This chain uses TRBV6-1 with TRBJ2-3, with 7 positions matching TRBD2. V was pared by 7 bases and J by 1 base, with 2 bases of the junction left unmatched. Germline V gene sequence: CDR1 MNHNS, CDR2 SASEGT. This CDR3 is 13 amino acids long. This CDR3 reads CASNAGGTDTQYF. CDR3 coding DNA: TGTGCCAGCAATGCGGGGGGCACAGATACGCAGTATTTT.

The chain combines TRBV30 with TRBJ2-2, with 10 nucleotides matching TRBD1. V lost 2 bases to trimming and J lost 5 bases; unmatched junction nucleotides: 8. Looked up from germline, CDR1 is GTSNPN and CDR2 is SVGIG (reference sequence). The CDR3 has 16 residues. CDR3 in amino acids: CAWSTYRQGATGELFF. The CDR3 DNA follows: TGTGCCTGGAGTACCTATAGACAGGGGGCAACCGGGGAGCTGTTTTTT.

CDR3 protein: CASSSLSGGKTQYF. CDR3 nucleotide sequence: TGTGCCAGCAGTTCCCTGTCGGGGGGCAAGACCCAGTACTTC. This chain links TRBV7-9 with TRBJ2-5, with a weak D call TRBD2 (7 bases). Germline lookup yields CDR1 SEHNR and CDR2 FQNEAQ (reference sequence). V lost 6 bases and J lost 6, with 17 bases in between. The CDR3 spans 14 residues. Full variable domain (remainder filled in from reference TRBV7-9 and TRBJ2-5): DTGVSQNPRHKITKRGQNVTFRCDPISEHNRLYWYRQTLGQGPEFLTYFQNEAQLEKSRLLSDRFSAERPKGSFSTLEIQRTEQGDSAMYLCASSSLSGGKTQYFGPGTRLLVL.

The CDR3 DNA sequence: TGTGCCAGCAGTTGGACAGGGGGCCGCACTGAAGCTTTCTTT. Translation: CASSWTGGRTEAFF. The chain is built from TRBV6-5 and TRBJ1-1; the match to TRBD1 covers 11 bases. Trimming cost V 4 bases and J 4 bases; bases outside gene matches: 2. CDR1 is MNHEY and CDR2 is SVGAGI in the germline V gene. The CDR3 contains 14 residues.

As to this clone: One end of the junction fails to match germline, which may point to a read error. The V call is TRBV7-7, the J call TRBJ2-5; 11 bases agree with TRBD1. The CDR3 spans 15 residues. CDR1 is SSHAT and CDR2 is FNYEAQ in the germline V gene (reference sequence). The CDR3 here is CASSLGTGGQETQYF. The CDR3 DNA follows: TGTGCTAGCAGCTTAGGGACAGGGGGGCAAGAGACCCAGTACTTC.

This chain connects TRBV30 to TRBJ2-2; the D gene is possibly TRBD1 (5 bases). CDR1 and CDR2 (germline): GTSNPN, SVGIG (reference sequence). CDR3 size: 14 residues. V lost 0 bases to trimming and J lost 8 bases, with 13 bases between them. The CDR3 protein is CAWSVQVLEGELFF. As DNA, the CDR3 is TGTGCCTGGAGTGTACAGGTCTTGGAGGGGGAGCTGTTTTTT.

This rearrangement joins TRBV7-6 to TRBJ2-5; 11 positions agree with TRBD2. The junction had 6 bases not matched to a gene; V was cut back by 1 base and J by 5 bases. Germline V gene lookup returns CDR1 SGHVS and CDR2 FNYEAQ. CDR3 size: 16 residues. The DNA for the CDR3 is TGTGCCAGCAGCTTAGAACTAGCGGGGGAGGTGGAGACCCAGTACTTC. It specifies CASSLELAGEVETQYF.

The V call is TRBV5-4, the J call TRBJ1-4; unclear D gene. The germline gives CDR1 SGHNT, CDR2 YYREEE (reference sequence). This CDR3 is built from 14 residues. V gave up 2 bases and J gave up 8 bases, with 13 bases separating them. CDR3 region: CASSFGVLDEKLFF. The CDR3 DNA sequence: TGTGCCAGCAGCTTCGGGGTGCTTGACGAAAAACTGTTTTTT.

This sequence joins TRBV27 and TRBJ1-5; 9 nucleotides match TRBD1. CDR3 length: 16 amino acids. Germline lookup yields CDR1 MNHEY and CDR2 SMNVEV (reference sequence). V gave up 5 bases and J gave up 7 bases; unmatched junction bases: 12. The CDR3 DNA sequence: TGTGCCAGCAGTCCGAACCGGGACAGGGTTCGGCAGCCCCAGCATTTT. Translating gives CASSPNRDRVRQPQHF.

The rearrangement uses TRBV11-2 and TRBJ2-3; TRBD1 agrees at 11 bases. The length of the CDR3 is 16 residues. Germline-derived CDR1 and CDR2 are SGHAT and FQNNGV. After removal of 2 bases from V and 5 bases from J, the junction contained 6 bases not matched to a gene. CDR3 sequence reads: CASSLHGTGGLDTQYF. Written as DNA, the CDR3 is TGTGCCAGCAGCTTACATGGGACAGGGGGTTTAGATACGCAGTATTTT.

The rearrangement links TRBV5-1 to TRBJ1-1; D possibly corresponds to TRBD1 (5 bases). Germline V gene data show CDR1 as SGHRS and CDR2 as YFSETQ. The CDR3 is 14 amino acids. V was clipped by 5 bases and J by 6 bases, with 17 bases between them. Written as DNA, the CDR3 is TGCGCCAGCAGGCCTGGGGGAGGGGATTCTGAAGCTTTCTTT. Translated, it gives CASRPGGGDSEAFF.

The rearrangement uses TRBV10-2 and TRBJ1-2; tentative D call: TRBD1 (6 bases). Trimming removed 6 bases from V and 0 bases from J, with 8 bases in between. The length of the CDR3 is 13 residues. The germline V gene encodes CDR1 WSHSY and CDR2 SAAADI. CDR3 amino acids: CASRDSSNYGYTF. The CDR3 DNA reads as TGCGCCAGCAGGGACAGTTCTAACTATGGCTACACCTTC.

V and J are TRBV9 and TRBJ2-1, with D possibly being TRBD1 (6 bases). Germline CDR1 is SGDLS and CDR2 is YYNGEE. Trimming shortened V by 4 bases and J by 5 bases, and 10 bases separated the two germline ends. The CDR3 runs to 13 residues. The CDR3 reads CASSFGQNNEQFF. In nucleotides, the CDR3 is TGTGCCAGCAGCTTCGGACAGAACAATGAGCAGTTCTTC.

This CDR3 is CAWSFHRTGYGYTF. The CDR3 DNA sequence: TGTGCCTGGAGTTTCCACCGGACAGGCTATGGCTACACCTTC. This rearrangement joins TRBV30 to TRBJ1-2; 7 bases are a match to TRBD1. Germline values: CDR1 GTSNPN, CDR2 SVGIG (reference sequence). Trimming cost V 2 bases and J 4 bases; bases outside gene matches: 7. The CDR3 extends over 14 amino acids.

The rearrangement uses TRBV27 and TRBJ1-6, with 12 bases matching TRBD1. Germline loops: CDR1 MNHEY, CDR2 SMNVEV (reference sequence). The trim removed 3 bases at V and 13 bases at J, leaving 7 bases unmatched. CDR3 size: 15 residues. The DNA of the CDR3 is TGTGCCAGCAGTTTGGGGGACAGGGGGCCGAGGCCCCTCCACTTT. Translation: CASSLGDRGPRPLHF.

This sequence joins TRBV6-5 and TRBJ1-2, with 8 bases that match TRBD1. V dropped 6 bases and J dropped 2; count of bases not matched to a gene: 5. Germline CDR1 reads MNHEY; CDR2 reads SVGAGI. The CDR3 contains 14 residues. The CDR3, as DNA: TGTGCCAGCAGCCAGTCAGGGGGCAACTATGGCTACACCTTC. Amino acid sequence: CASSQSGGNYGYTF.

This chain joins TRBV7-2 and TRBJ1-6; D might be TRBD1 (6 bases). The germline gives CDR1 SGHTA, CDR2 FQGNSA. V was pared by 1 base and J by 7 bases, with 14 bases between. The CDR3 totals 16 residues. This chain's CDR3 is CASSLGVGRGNSPLHF. CDR3 nucleotides: TGTGCCAGCAGCTTAGGGGTCGGCAGGGGAAATTCACCCCTCCACTTT.

The CDR3 nucleotides read TGTGCCACCAGCAGAGATATCGGAGTCTACGAGCAGTACTTC. This gives the protein CATSRDIGVYEQYF. The chain combines TRBV15 with TRBJ2-7; unclear D gene. Germline V lookup: CDR1 LNHNV, CDR2 YYDKDF (reference sequence). The CDR3 runs to 14 residues. V lost 0 bases to trimming and J lost 3 bases, with 9 bases between them.

The V and J genes are TRBV19 and TRBJ2-3; TRBD1 is a possible D gene (5 bases). The CDR3 is 12 amino acids. V was cut by 4 bases and J by 4 bases, with 6 bases left in between. The germline CDR1 and CDR2 sequences are LNHDA and SQIVND (reference sequence). CDR3 sequence (DNA): TGTGCCAGTAGTACAGGGTCAGATACGCAGTATTTT. As protein: CASSTGSDTQYF.

The genes are TRBV5-1 and TRBJ1-5, with a possible D match to TRBD1 (6 bases). The ends were cut back, 4 bases at V and 7 bases at J, with 21 bases in the middle. The CDR3 runs to 16 residues. Looked up from germline, CDR1 is SGHRS and CDR2 is YFSETQ. The chain's CDR3 is CASSEGDPLPGQPQHF. The CDR3 DNA sequence: TGCGCCAGCAGCGAGGGGGACCCCCTACCGGGCCAGCCCCAGCATTTT.

The chain uses TRBV19 and TRBJ2-5; no firm D call. The ends were cut back, 3 bases at V and 1 base at J, with 3 bases in the middle. Germline CDR1 reads LNHDA; CDR2 reads SQIVND (reference sequence). This CDR3 has 12 residues. The CDR3 sequence is CASSIGQETQYF. The CDR3 DNA sequence: TGTGCCAGTAGTATCGGCCAAGAGACCCAGTACTTC.

The chain links TRBV9 to TRBJ2-7; D is unresolved. The CDR3 length is 14 residues. Trimming took off 0 bases at V and 0 bases at J, with 7 bases between the two ends. Germline loops: CDR1 SGDLS, CDR2 YYNGEE. Here the CDR3 reads CASSVEHSSYEQYF. The DNA for the CDR3 is TGTGCCAGCAGCGTAGAGCACAGCTCCTACGAGCAGTACTTC.

This sequence joins TRBV29-1 and TRBJ2-5; D is perhaps TRBD1 (6 bases). The V end lost 4 bases, the J end lost 5 bases, and 14 bases lay between the germline ends. CDR1 and CDR2 (germline): SQVTM, ANQGSEA. The CDR3 extends over 13 amino acids. CDR3 nucleotides: TGCAGCGTTGGACAGGTAGTTTGGGAGACCCAGTACTTC. Protein product: CSVGQVVWETQYF. Full variable domain (outside the CDR3, taken from reference TRBV29-1 and TRBJ2-5): SAVISQKPSRDICQRGTSLTIQCQVDSQVTMMFWYRQQPGQSLTLIATANQGSEATYESGFVIDKFPISRPNLTFSTLTVSNMSPEDSSIYLCSVGQVVWETQYFGPGTRLLVL.